The present TCR beta chain was sequenced within a study of blood T cells in healthy people across ages. Primers used in a second PCR of about 6 to 12 cycles were a sample-barcoded 5' primer and a J-beta primer mix. TCRdb processed the 5' RACE reads anew with MiXCR; each CDR3 protein has one entry. The table records 450,000 to 700,000 distinct CDR3 sequences, roughly 28% of them present only once. Per sample, no less than 5 micrograms of total RNA were extracted. The germline V gene has CDR1 LGHDT and CDR2 YNNKEL (reference sequence). The V gene lost 5 bases and the J gene lost 1 base, with 11 bases spanning the gap. There are 14 residues in the CDR3. This clonotype was seen a few times.

The rearrangement links TRBV3-1 to TRBJ1-1; tentative D call: TRBD1 (6 bases). This receptor was obtained from a woman in her seventies in good health. The material sequenced was blood. The CDR3 DNA reads as TGTGCCAGCAGCAGACAGGTTCCGAACACTGAAGCTTTCTTT. It is translated as CASSRQVPNTEAFF.